A selection of T cell receptor beta chains follows, all from one sample in a study of OX40 agonist ivuxolimab in advanced cancers. Some clones are missing from TCRdb's copy, which holds only in-frame ones; the method was immunoSEQ multiplex PCR. This table holds approximately 100,000 clones, under 95% found once. The sample was CD4+ or CD8+ T cells sorted from blood, taken in a trial of the OX40 agonist ivuxolimab. These receptors were obtained from an adult with an advanced solid tumor such as melanoma, head and neck, liver or kidney cancer. The CDR3 runs from the conserved cysteine through the conserved F or W. The D gene is left open where the match is weak. A row's size may be missing; if present it is once, few, many or a size class.

clone_size d_call j_call v_call cdr3_aa cdr3_nt
- TRBD1 TRBJ2-7 TRBV4-1 CASSPKQGASGYEQYF TGCGCCAGCAGCCCCAAACAGGGGGCCTCAGGCTACGAGCAGTACTTC
- - TRBJ2-7 TRBV11-1 CASSSQMDQTGEQYF TGTGCCAGCAGCTCACAAATGGACCAAACGGGCGAGCAGTACTTC
- - TRBJ2-7 TRBV6-5 CASNGAGGAAEQYF TGTGCCAGCAACGGAGCGGGTGGTGCGGCCGAGCAGTACTTC
- TRBD2 TRBJ2-1 TRBV18 CASSPLLAGVNEQFF TGTGCCAGCTCACCATTACTAGCGGGAGTCAATGAGCAGTTCTTC
- - TRBJ1-2 TRBV6-5 CASSRTGPYGYTF TGTGCCAGCAGTCGAACAGGTCCCTATGGCTACACCTTC
- - TRBJ1-4 TRBV30 CAYYKGGHTTNEKLFF TGTGCCTATTATAAGGGGGGACACACAACTAATGAAAAACTGTTTTTT
- TRBD1 TRBJ1-5 TRBV27 CASSPGQGKRNQPQHF TGTGCCAGCAGTCCGGGACAGGGTAAGCGCAATCAGCCCCAGCATTTT
- TRBD1 TRBJ1-5 TRBV6-5 CASSELDRVGHF TGTGCCAGCAGTGAACTGGACAGGGTAGGGCATTTT
- TRBD2 TRBJ2-1 TRBV6-5 CASRGGLAGYNEQFF TGTGCCAGCAGAGGGGGACTAGCGGGATACAATGAGCAGTTCTTC
- TRBD1 TRBJ1-1 TRBV19 CASSDEGATTEAFF TGTGCCAGTAGTGATGAGGGGGCGACCACTGAAGCTTTCTTT
- - TRBJ1-3 TRBV18 CASSPRSSSLSGNTIYF TGTGCCAGCTCACCACGGAGCAGCAGTCTCTCTGGAAACACCATATATTTT
once - TRBJ2-5 TRBV9 CASSAGSWEVPVETQYF TGTGCCAGCAGCGCCGGGTCTTGGGAAGTCCCCGTCGAGACCCAGTACTTC
- - TRBJ2-2 TRBV27 CASSLFWDGQKLKGTGELFF TGTGCCAGCAGTTTATTTTGGGACGGTCAAAAATTGAAGGGAACCGGGGAGCTGTTTTTT
- TRBD1 TRBJ2-5 TRBV5-1 CATAQGAGAETQYF TGCGCGACCGCTCAGGGGGCAGGAGCAGAGACCCAGTACTTC
- - TRBJ2-1 TRBV6-6 CASRGVYNEQFF TGTGCCAGCCGGGGCGTATACAATGAGCAGTTCTTC
- - TRBJ1-5 TRBV19 CASSYPGGNQPQHF TGTGCCAGTAGTTATCCAGGGGGCAATCAGCCCCAGCATTTT
- TRBD1 TRBJ1-5 TRBV6-6 CASSYLGQGNQPQHF TGTGCCAGCAGTTACCTGGGACAGGGGAATCAGCCCCAGCATTTT
- TRBD2 TRBJ2-1 TRBV30 CAWSVLAEQFF TGTGCCTGGAGTGTACTAGCGGAGCAGTTCTTC
- - TRBJ2-5 TRBV2 CASSVWGGETQYF TGTGCCAGCAGTGTGTGGGGCGGGGAGACCCAGTACTTC
- - TRBJ2-7 TRBV6-5 CASSSRAGDEQYF TGTGCCAGCAGTTCCCGGGCTGGGGACGAGCAGTACTTC
- - TRBJ2-5 TRBV7-7 CASSLGQTQETQYF TGTGCTAGCAGCTTAGGTCAGACCCAAGAGACCCAGTACTTC
- - TRBJ1-2 TRBV18 CASSPGTTNYGYTF TGTGCCAGCTCACCCGGAACAACTAACTATGGCTACACCTTC
- TRBD1 TRBJ2-1 TRBV5-1 CASKVTGGYNEQFF TGCGCCAGCAAGGTGACAGGGGGCTACAATGAGCAGTTCTTC
once TRBD1 TRBJ2-5 TRBV19 CASSILGQGQQETQYF TGTGCCAGTAGTATTTTGGGACAGGGGCAGCAAGAGACCCAGTACTTC
- - TRBJ2-3 TRBV10-3 CAISPTPSTDTQYF TGTGCCATCAGTCCTACACCTAGCACAGATACGCAGTATTTT
- - TRBJ1-1 TRBV30 CAWSGDPGTEAFF TGTGCCTGGAGTGGAGATCCCGGCACTGAAGCTTTCTTT
few TRBD1 TRBJ2-2 TRBV11-2 CASSSGQGDTGELFF TGTGCCAGCAGCTCGGGACAGGGAGACACCGGGGAGCTGTTTTTT
- - TRBJ1-6 TRBV6-5 CASRGGGSYNSPLHF TGTGCCAGCAGAGGGGGTGGCTCCTATAATTCACCCCTCCACTTT
- TRBD1 TRBJ2-3 TRBV5-1 CASSLGNRGADTQYF TGCGCCAGCAGCTTGGGTAACAGGGGGGCAGATACGCAGTATTTT
- - TRBJ2-1 TRBV6-1 CASSEQYYGEQFF TGTGCCAGCAGTGAGCAGTATTACGGTGAGCAGTTCTTC
- - TRBJ2-6 TRBV14 CASSQDRGRGGSGANVLTF TGTGCCAGCAGCCAAGATAGAGGCAGGGGAGGGTCTGGGGCCAACGTCCTGACTTTC
- - TRBJ2-1 TRBV11-2 CASSTVAGSSYNEQFF TGTGCCAGCAGCACCGTCGCGGGATCATCTTACAATGAGCAGTTCTTC
- TRBD2 TRBJ2-3 TRBV11-2 CASSLNPGGATDTQYF TGTGCCAGCAGCTTAAATCCCGGGGGGGCCACAGATACGCAGTATTTT
- TRBD1 TRBJ1-4 TRBV7-2 CASSLGTGISEKLFF TGTGCCAGCAGCTTAGGGACAGGGATTAGTGAAAAACTGTTTTTT
- TRBD1 TRBJ2-1 TRBV15 CATSREKTGQRKYNEQFF TGTGCCACCAGCAGAGAAAAGACGGGACAGCGAAAGTACAATGAGCAGTTCTTC
- - TRBJ1-5 TRBV5-5 CASSSGTVSNQPQHF TGTGCCAGCAGCTCCGGGACGGTTAGCAATCAGCCCCAGCATTTT
- TRBD2 TRBJ2-5 TRBV7-2 CASSLGPSGGAETQYF TGTGCCAGCAGCTTAGGACCTAGCGGGGGGGCGGAGACCCAGTACTTC
once - TRBJ1-2 TRBV29-1 CSVEHRNYGYTF TGCAGCGTTGAACATCGGAACTATGGCTACACCTTC
- - TRBJ2-7 TRBV19 CASSRLQVPYEQYF TGTGCCAGTAGCCGACTCCAGGTTCCCTACGAGCAGTACTTC
- - TRBJ2-3 TRBV11-2 CASSSLPAVRSHTQYF TGTGCCAGCAGTTCCCTGCCGGCAGTAAGGTCGCATACGCAGTATTTT
- - TRBJ2-6 TRBV6-5 CASSYGTSGANVLTF TGTGCCAGCAGTTACGGAACTTCTGGGGCCAACGTCCTGACTTTC
- - TRBJ1-2 TRBV5-6 CASSLRVFSYGYTF TGTGCCAGCAGCTTGCGGGTGTTCTCCTATGGCTACACCTTC
- - TRBJ2-1 TRBV2 CASSDRDYNEQFF TGTGCCAGCAGTGACAGGGATTACAATGAGCAGTTCTTC
once TRBD2 TRBJ2-3 TRBV7-6 CASSSGTSYPDTQYF TGTGCCAGCAGCTCCGGGACTAGCTACCCAGATACGCAGTATTTT
- TRBD1 TRBJ2-2 TRBV7-9 CASSLAQGGHGELFF TGTGCCAGCAGCTTAGCGCAAGGGGGCCACGGGGAGCTGTTTTTT
- - TRBJ2-3 TRBV10-3 CAISGTSFADTQYF TGTGCCATCAGTGGAACTAGTTTCGCAGATACGCAGTATTTT
- TRBD2 TRBJ2-2 TRBV2 CASSESAGVGELFF TGTGCCAGCAGTGAATCAGCGGGGGTCGGGGAGCTGTTTTTT